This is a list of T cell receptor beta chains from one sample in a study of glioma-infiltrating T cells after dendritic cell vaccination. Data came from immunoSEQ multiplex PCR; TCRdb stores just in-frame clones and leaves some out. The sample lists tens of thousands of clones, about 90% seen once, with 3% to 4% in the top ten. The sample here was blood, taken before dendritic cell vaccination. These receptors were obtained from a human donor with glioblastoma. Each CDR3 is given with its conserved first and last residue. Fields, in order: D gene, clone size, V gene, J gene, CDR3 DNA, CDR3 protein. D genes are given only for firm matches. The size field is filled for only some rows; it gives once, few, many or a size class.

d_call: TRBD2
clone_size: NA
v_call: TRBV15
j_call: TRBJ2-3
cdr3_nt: TGTGCCACCAGCAGAGAAGCGGGGGGGACAGATACGCAGTATTTT
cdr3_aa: CATSREAGGTDTQYF

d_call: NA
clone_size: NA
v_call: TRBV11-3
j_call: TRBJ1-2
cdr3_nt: TGTGCCAGCAGTCAAGCCGGGGGTTGGGGTGGCTACACCTTC
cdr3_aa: CASSQAGGWGGYTF

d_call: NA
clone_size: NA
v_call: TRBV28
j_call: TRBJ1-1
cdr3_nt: TGTGCCAGCAGTTTGGCAGGGCACACTGAAGCTTTCTTT
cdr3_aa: CASSLAGHTEAFF

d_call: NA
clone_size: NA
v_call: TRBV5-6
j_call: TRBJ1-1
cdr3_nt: TGTGCCAGCAGCCTTAGAGGGGGGGCGAATACTGAAGCTTTCTTT
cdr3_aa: CASSLRGGANTEAFF

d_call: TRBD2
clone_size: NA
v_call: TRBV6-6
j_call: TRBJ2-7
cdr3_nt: TGTGCCAGCAGTCCAACTAGCGGGAATTCCTACGAGCAGTACTTC
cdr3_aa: CASSPTSGNSYEQYF

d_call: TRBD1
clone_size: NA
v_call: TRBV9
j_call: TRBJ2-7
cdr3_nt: TGTGCCAGCAGCGTAGGGACAGGGGGCGCCTACGAGCAGTACTTC
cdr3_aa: CASSVGTGGAYEQYF

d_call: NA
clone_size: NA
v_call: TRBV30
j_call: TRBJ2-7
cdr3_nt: TGTGCCTGGAGTCAAGGTAGGGGGTACGAGCAGTACTTC
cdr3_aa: CAWSQGRGYEQYF

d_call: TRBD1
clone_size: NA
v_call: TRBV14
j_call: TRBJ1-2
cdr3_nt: TGTGCCAGCAGCCAAAGATGGGGACAGGGGGCGTATGATAGTGGCTACACCTTC
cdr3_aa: CASSQRWGQGAYDSGYTF

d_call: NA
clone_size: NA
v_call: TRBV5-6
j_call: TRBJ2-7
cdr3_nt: TGTGCCAGCATCCAGCAGGGGAGGGAGGGGCCTTACGAGCAGTACTTC
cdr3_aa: CASIQQGREGPYEQYF

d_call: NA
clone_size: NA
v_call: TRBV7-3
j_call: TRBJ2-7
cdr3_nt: TGTGCCAGCAGCTCCTCGACAGGCTACGAGCAGTACTTC
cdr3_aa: CASSSSTGYEQYF

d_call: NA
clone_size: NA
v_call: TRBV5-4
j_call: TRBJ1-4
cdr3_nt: TGTGCCAGCAGCGAAGAGTTAACTAATGAAAAACTGTTTTTT
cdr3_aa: CASSEELTNEKLFF

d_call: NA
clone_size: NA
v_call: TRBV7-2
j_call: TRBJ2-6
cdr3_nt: TGTGCCAGCAGCGGCAGGGTTTCCTCTGGGGCCAACGTCCTGACTTTC
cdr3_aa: CASSGRVSSGANVLTF

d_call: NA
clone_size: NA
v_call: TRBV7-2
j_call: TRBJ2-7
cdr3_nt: TGTGCCAGCAGCCAAGGGGCCTCCTACGAGCAGTACTTC
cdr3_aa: CASSQGASYEQYF

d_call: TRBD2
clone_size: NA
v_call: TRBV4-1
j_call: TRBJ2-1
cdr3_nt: TGCGCCAGCAGCCAAGAGGCGGGACTAGGGGGAAGTGAGCAGTTCTTC
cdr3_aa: CASSQEAGLGGSEQFF

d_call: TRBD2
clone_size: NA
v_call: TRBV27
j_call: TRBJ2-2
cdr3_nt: TGTGCCAGCTCGATAGAGGGGCTAGCGGGGGGGCCCACCGGGGAGCTGTTTTTT
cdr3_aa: CASSIEGLAGGPTGELFF

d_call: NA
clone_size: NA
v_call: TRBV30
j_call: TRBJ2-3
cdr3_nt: TGTGCCTGGAGTGTACAGACCCTAGATACGCAGTATTTT
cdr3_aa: CAWSVQTLDTQYF

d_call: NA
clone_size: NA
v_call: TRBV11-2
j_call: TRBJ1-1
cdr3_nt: TGTGCCAGCAGCTCACTACAGGGAGGGGGAGCTTTCTTT
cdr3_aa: CASSSLQGGGAFF

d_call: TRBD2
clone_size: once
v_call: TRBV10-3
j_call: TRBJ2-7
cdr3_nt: TGTGCCATCAGTGAGGTCGCGGGAGCCTACGAGCAGTACTTC
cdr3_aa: CAISEVAGAYEQYF

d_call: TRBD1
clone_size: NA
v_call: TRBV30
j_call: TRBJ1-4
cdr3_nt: TGTGCCTGGGCCTCAGGGGGGCTTAATGAAAAACTGTTTTTT
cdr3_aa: CAWASGGLNEKLFF

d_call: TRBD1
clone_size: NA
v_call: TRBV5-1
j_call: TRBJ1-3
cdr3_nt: TGCGCCAGCAGGCATGGGACAGAGACTGGAAACACCATATATTTT
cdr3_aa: CASRHGTETGNTIYF

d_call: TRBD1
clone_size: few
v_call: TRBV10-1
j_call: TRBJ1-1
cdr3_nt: TGCGCCAGCAGTGAGTCTTTGGGGACAGGAGTTGGAGCTTTCTTT
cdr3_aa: CASSESLGTGVGAFF

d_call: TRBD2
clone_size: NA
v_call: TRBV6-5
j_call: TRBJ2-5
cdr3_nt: TGTGCCAGCAGTTACGGCGGGAGGCGCCCCCAAGAGACCCAGTACTTC
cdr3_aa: CASSYGGRRPQETQYF

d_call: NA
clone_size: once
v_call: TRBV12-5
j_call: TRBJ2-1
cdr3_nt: TGTGCTAGTGGTTCGGACAACCCTCTATACAATGAGCAGTTCTTC
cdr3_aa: CASGSDNPLYNEQFF

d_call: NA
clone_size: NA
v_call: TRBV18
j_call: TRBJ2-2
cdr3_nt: TGTGCCAGCTCACCGAGGCTAGTAAACACCGGGGAGCTGTTTTTT
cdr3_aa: CASSPRLVNTGELFF

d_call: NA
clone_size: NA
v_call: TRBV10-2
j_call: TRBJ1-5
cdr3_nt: TGCGCCAGCAGTGAAGACAAGTTCAATCAGCCCCAGCATTTT
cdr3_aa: CASSEDKFNQPQHF

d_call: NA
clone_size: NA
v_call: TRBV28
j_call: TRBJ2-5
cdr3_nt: TGTGCCAGCAGTTTCCTTACCGCTTCCCTGCGGGACGGAGAAGAGACCCAGTACTTC
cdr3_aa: CASSFLTASLRDGEETQYF

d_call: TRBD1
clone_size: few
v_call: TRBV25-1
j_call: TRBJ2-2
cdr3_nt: TGTGCCAGCAGTGTCCGGGACAGGGAGGCCGGGGAGCTGTTTTTT
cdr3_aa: CASSVRDREAGELFF

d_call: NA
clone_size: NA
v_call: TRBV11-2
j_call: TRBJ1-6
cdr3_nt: TGTGCCAGCAGCTTAGGTCTGGAGGGTGGATCACCCCTCCACTTT
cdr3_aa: CASSLGLEGGSPLHF

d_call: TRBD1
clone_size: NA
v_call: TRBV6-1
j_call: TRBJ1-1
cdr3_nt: TGTGCCAGCAGTGCCTACCCACCGGGACAGGGATCATCGTACACTGAAGCTTTCTTT
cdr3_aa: CASSAYPPGQGSSYTEAFF

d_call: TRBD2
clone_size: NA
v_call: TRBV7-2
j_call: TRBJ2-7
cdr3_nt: TGTGCCAGCAGAGGTTCAGGGACTAGCCTCTACGAGCAGTACTTC
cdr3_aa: CASRGSGTSLYEQYF

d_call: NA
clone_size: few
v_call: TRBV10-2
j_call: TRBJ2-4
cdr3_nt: TGCGCCAGCAGTGATGGGCACCGAGCCAAAAACATTCAGTACTTC
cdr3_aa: CASSDGHRAKNIQYF

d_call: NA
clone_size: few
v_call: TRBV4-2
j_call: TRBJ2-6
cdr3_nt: TGTGCCAGCAGCCAAGTCCAGGACAGCAACTCTGGGGCCAACGTCCTGACTTTC
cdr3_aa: CASSQVQDSNSGANVLTF

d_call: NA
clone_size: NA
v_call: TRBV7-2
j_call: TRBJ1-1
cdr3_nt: TGTGCCAGCAGCTTAGTATACGGGAGGATTGAAGCTTTCTTT
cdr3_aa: CASSLVYGRIEAFF

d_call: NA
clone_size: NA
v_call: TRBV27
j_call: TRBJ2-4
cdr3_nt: TGTGCCAGCAGTTTCAACTTAGCCAAAAACATTCAGTACTTC
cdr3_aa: CASSFNLAKNIQYF

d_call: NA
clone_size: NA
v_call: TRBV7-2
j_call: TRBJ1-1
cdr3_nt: TGTGCCAGCAGCGCCGACGGGGGGCGGTTGAACACTGAAGCTTTCTTT
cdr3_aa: CASSADGGRLNTEAFF

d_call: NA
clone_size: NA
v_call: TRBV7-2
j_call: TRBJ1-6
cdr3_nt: TGTGCCAGCAGCTTAGTTGGCGGTAGCTCCTATAATTCACCCCTCCACTTT
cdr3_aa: CASSLVGGSSYNSPLHF

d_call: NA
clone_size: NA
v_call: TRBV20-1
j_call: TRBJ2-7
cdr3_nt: TGCAGCGTACAGGGAACCTACGAGCAGTACTTC
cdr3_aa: CSVQGTYEQYF

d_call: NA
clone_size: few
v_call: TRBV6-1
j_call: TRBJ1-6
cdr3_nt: TGTGCCAGCAGTGAAGCGGCGCCAGGCTTTCCCCACTTT
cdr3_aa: CASSEAAPGFPHF

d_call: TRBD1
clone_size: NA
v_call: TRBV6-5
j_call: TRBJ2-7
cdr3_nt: TGTGCCAGCAGTTCGCAACAGGGGGCTTATATCTACGAGCAGTACTTC
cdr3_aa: CASSSQQGAYIYEQYF

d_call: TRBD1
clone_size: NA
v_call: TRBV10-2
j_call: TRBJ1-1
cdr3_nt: TGCGCCAGCAGTGCCCCGCTGGGACAGGGAAATACTGAAGCTTTCTTT
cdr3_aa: CASSAPLGQGNTEAFF

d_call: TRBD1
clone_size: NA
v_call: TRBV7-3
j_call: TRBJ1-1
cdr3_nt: TGTGCCAGCAGCTTAATCCGGCGGGACAGGGGGAAGGGTGAAGCTTTCTTT
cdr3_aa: CASSLIRRDRGKGEAFF

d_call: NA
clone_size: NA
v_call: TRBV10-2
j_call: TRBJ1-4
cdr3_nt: TGCGCCAGCGCTTCTAGCGGTACTAATGAAAAACTGTTTTTT
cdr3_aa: CASASSGTNEKLFF

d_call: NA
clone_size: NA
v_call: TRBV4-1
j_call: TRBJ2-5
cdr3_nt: TGCGCCAGCAGCCAAGCGGGGGGCGGGGGAGAGACCCAGTACTTC
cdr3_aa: CASSQAGGGGETQYF

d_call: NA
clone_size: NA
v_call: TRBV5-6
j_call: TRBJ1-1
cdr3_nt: TGTGCCAGCAGCTCTCCGGGACATTCGAACACTGAAGCTTTCTTT
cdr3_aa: CASSSPGHSNTEAFF

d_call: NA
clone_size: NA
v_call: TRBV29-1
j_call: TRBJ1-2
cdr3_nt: TGCAGCGTTTTCACAGAGAATGGCTACACCTTC
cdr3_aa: CSVFTENGYTF

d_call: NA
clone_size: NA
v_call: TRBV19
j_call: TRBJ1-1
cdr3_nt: TGTGCCAGTAGGATTGGGCAGGGGATGACTTTCTTT
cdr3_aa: CASRIGQGMTFF

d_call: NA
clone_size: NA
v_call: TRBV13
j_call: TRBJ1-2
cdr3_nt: TGTGCCAGCAGCTTAGATAGGCTTAGCGATGGCTACACCTTC
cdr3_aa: CASSLDRLSDGYTF

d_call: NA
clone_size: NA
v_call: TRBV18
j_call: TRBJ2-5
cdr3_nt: TGTGCCAGCTCACCATTGGCAGGGGATGGGGAGACCCAGTACTTC
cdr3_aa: CASSPLAGDGETQYF

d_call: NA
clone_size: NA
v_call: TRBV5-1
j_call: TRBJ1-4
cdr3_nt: TGCGCCAGCAGCCCCCGACCTGAGGCTAATGAAAAACTGTTTTTT
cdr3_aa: CASSPRPEANEKLFF

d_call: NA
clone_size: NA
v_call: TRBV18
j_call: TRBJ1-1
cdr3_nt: TGTGCCAGCTCACCACCTATGGGACAGAACACTGAAGCTTTCTTT
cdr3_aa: CASSPPMGQNTEAFF

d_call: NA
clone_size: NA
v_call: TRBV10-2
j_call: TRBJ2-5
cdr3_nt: TGCGCCAGCAGTTGGGACTCGGAAGAGACCCAGTACTTC
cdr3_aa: CASSWDSEETQYF

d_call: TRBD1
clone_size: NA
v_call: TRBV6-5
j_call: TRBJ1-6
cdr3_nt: TGTGCCAGCAGTTACTCGGGACAGGGGAGTTCACCCCTCCACTTT
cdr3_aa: CASSYSGQGSSPLHF

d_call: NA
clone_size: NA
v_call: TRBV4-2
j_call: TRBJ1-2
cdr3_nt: TGTGCCAGCAGCCCAGGACAAAACTATGGCTACACCTTC
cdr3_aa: CASSPGQNYGYTF